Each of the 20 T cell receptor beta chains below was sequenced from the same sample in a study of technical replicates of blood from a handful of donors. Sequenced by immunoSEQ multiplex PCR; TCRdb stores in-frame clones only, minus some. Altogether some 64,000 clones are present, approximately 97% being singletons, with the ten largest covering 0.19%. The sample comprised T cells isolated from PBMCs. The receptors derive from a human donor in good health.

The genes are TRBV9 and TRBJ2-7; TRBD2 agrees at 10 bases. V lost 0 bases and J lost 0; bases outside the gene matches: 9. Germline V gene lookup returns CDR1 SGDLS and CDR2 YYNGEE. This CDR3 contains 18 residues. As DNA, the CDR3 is TGTGCCAGCAGCGTAGGGCTAGCGGGAGACACATTCTCCTACGAGCAGTACTTC. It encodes CASSVGLAGDTFSYEQYF.

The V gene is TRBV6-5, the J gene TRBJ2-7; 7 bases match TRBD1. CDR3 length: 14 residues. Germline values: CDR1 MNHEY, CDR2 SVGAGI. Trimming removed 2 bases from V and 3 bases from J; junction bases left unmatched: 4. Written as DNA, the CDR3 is TGTGCCAGCAGTTACCGCGGACAGGTCTACGAGCAGTACTTC. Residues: CASSYRGQVYEQYF.

The CDR3 sequence: CASSLTTSWGSYNEQFF. The CDR3 DNA is TGTGCCAGCAGCCTCACTACTAGCTGGGGCTCCTACAATGAGCAGTTCTTC. V and J are TRBV13 and TRBJ2-1, with a weak D call TRBD2 (6 bases). From germline, CDR1 is PRHDT and CDR2 FYEKMQ (reference sequence). Trimming took 5 bases from V and 0 from J, leaving 17 bases between them. This CDR3 spans 17 amino acids.

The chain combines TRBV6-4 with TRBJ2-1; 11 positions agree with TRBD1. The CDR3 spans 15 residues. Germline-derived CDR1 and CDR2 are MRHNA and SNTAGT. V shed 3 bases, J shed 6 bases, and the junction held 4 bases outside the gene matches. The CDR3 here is CASSEGGTGGNEQFF. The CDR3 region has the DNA TGTGCCAGCAGTGAAGGTGGGACAGGGGGCAATGAGCAGTTCTTC.

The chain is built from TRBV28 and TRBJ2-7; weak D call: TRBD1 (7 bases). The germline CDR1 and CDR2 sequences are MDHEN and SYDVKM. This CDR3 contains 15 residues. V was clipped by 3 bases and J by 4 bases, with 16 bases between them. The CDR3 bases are TGTGCCAGCAGTTTCTCGGTGCAGGGGGGATACGAGCAGTACTTC. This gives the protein CASSFSVQGGYEQYF.

The CDR3 nucleotides read TGCGCCAGCAGCTTGTCAGCGGGGGAAGAGACCCAGTACTTC. Protein: CASSLSAGEETQYF. The V and J genes are TRBV5-1 and TRBJ2-5, with 8 bases identical to TRBD2. The CDR3 has 14 amino acids. Germline trimming cut 1 base from V and 3 bases from J; bases unmatched to any gene: 2. Per germline, CDR1 SGHRS and CDR2 YFSETQ.

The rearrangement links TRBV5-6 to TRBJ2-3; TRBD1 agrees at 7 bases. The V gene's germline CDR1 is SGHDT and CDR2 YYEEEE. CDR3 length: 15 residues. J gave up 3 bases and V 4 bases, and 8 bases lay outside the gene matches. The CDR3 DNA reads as TGTGCCAGCAGCCCCAAGAGGGGGCGAACAGATACGCAGTATTTT. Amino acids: CASSPKRGRTDTQYF.

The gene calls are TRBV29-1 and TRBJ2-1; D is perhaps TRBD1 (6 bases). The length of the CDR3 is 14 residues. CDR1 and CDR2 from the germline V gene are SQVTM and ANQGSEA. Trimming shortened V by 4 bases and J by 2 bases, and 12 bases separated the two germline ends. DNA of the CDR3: TGCAGCGTTGTGGGCAGGGGAACCTACAATGAGCAGTTCTTC. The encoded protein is CSVVGRGTYNEQFF.

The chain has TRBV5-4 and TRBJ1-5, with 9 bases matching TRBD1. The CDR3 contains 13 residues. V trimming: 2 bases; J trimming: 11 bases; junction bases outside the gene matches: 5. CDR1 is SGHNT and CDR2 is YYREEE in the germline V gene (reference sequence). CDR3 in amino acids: CASSLNRGLSQHF. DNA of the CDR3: TGTGCCAGCAGCTTAAACAGGGGGCTGTCCCAGCATTTT.

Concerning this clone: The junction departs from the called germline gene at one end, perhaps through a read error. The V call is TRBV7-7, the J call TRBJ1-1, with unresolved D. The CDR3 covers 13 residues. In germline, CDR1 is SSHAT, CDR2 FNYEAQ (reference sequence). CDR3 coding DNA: TGTGCTAGCAGCCGCGGGCCGAACACTGAAGCTTTCTTT. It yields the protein CASSRGPNTEAFF.

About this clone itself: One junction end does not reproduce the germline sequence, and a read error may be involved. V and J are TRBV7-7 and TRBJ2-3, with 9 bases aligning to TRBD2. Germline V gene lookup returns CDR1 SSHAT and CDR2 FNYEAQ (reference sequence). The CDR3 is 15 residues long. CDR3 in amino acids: CASSLEAGGTYTQYF. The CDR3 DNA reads TGTGCTAGCAGCTTAGAAGCGGGGGGCACATATACGCAGTATTTT. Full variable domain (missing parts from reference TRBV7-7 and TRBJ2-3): GAGVSQSPRYKVTKRGQDVTLRCDPISSHATLYWYQQALGQGPEFLTYFNYEAQPDKSGLPSDRFSAERPEGSISTLTIQRTEQRDSAMYRCASSLEAGGTYTQYFGPGTRLTVL.

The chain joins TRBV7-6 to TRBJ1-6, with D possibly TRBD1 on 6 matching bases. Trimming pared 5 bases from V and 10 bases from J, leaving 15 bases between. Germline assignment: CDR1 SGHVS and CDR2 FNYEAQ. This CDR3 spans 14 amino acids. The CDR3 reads CASSADRMGSPLHF. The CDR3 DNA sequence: TGTGCCAGCAGCGCTGACAGGATGGGATCACCCCTCCACTTT.

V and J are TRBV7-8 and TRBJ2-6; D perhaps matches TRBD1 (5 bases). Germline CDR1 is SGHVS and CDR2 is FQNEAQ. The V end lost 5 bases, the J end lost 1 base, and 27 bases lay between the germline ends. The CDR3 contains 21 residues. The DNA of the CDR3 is TGTGCCAGCAGCCAACGGACATTAACTATCCCCCCAATATCTGGGGCCAACGTCCTGACTTTC. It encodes CASSQRTLTIPPISGANVLTF.

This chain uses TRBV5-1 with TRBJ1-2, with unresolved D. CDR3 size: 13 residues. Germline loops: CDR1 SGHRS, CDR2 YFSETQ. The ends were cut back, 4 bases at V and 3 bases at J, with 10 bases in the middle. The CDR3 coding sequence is TGCGCCAGCAGCGAGACACTAGACTATGGCTACACCTTC. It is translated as CASSETLDYGYTF. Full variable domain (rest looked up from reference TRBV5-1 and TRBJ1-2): KAGVTQTPRYLIKTRGQQVTLSCSPISGHRSVSWYQQTPGQGLQFLFEYFSETQRNKGNFPGRFSGRQFSNSRSEMNVSTLELGDSALYLCASSETLDYGYTFGSGTRLTVV.

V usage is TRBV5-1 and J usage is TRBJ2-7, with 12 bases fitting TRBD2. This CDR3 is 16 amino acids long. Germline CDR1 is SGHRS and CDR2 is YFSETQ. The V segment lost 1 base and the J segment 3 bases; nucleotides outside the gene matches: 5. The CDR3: CASSLSRTSGNYEQYF. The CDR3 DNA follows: TGCGCCAGCAGCTTGTCCCGGACTAGCGGGAACTACGAGCAGTACTTC. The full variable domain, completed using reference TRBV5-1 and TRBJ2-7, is KAGVTQTPRYLIKTRGQQVTLSCSPISGHRSVSWYQQTPGQGLQFLFEYFSETQRNKGNFPGRFSGRQFSNSRSEMNVSTLELGDSALYLCASSLSRTSGNYEQYFGPGTRLTVT.

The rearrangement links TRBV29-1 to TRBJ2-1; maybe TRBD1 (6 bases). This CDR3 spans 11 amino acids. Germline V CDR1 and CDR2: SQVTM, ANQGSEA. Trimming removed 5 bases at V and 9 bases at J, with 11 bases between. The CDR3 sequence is CSVLQGPEQFF. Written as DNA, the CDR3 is TGCAGCGTTTTACAGGGACCTGAGCAGTTCTTC.

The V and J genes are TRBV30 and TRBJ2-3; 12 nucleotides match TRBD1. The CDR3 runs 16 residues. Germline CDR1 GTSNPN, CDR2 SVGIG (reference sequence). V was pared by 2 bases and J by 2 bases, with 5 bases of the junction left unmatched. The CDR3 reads CAWSPGTGGPTDTQYF. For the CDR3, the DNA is TGTGCCTGGAGTCCGGGGACAGGGGGCCCCACAGATACGCAGTATTTT.

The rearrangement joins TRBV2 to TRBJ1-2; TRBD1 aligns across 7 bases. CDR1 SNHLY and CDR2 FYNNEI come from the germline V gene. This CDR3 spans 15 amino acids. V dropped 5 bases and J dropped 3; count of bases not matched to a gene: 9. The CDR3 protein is CASSWNDRDYYGYTF. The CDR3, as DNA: TGTGCCAGCAGTTGGAATGACAGGGATTACTATGGCTACACCTTC.

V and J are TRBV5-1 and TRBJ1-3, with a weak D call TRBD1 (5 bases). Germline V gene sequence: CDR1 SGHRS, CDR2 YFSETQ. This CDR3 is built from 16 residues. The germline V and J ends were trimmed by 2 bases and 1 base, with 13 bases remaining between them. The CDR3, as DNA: TGCGCCAGCAGCTTATGGGGGGTCGGATCTGGAAACACCATATATTTT. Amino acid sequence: CASSLWGVGSGNTIYF.

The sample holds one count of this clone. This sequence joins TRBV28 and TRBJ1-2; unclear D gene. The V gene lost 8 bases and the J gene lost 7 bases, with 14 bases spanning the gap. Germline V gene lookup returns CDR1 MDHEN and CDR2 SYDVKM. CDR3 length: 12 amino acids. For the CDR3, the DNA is TGTGCCAGCCTACCAGCAGGCCGTGGCTACACCTTC. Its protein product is CASLPAGRGYTF.